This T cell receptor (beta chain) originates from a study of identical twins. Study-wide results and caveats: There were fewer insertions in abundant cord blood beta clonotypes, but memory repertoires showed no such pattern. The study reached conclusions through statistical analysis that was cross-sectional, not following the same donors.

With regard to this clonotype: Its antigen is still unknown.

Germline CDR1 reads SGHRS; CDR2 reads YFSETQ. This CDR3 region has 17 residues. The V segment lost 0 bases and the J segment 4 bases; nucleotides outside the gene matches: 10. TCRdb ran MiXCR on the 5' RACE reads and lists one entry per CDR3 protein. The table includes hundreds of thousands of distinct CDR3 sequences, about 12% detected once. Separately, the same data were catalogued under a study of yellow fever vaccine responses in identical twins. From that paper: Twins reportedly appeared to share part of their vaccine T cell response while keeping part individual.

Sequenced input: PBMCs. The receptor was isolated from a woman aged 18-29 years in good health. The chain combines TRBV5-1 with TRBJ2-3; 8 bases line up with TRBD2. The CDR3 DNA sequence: TGCGCCAGCAGCTTGGCCGACAGGACTAGCCCCTCAGATACGCAGTATTTT. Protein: CASSLADRTSPSDTQYF.